These T cell receptor beta chains were read from a single sample in a study of T cell responses to AZD1222 COVID-19 vaccine. The table came from immunoSEQ multiplex PCR; TCRdb's copy has only in-frame clones and leaves some out. The sample lists some 120,000 clones, roughly 90% seen once, with 3.5% to 5% in the top ten. This sample comprised peripheral blood, obtained on day 0 of AZD1222 vaccination. These receptors came from an adult in good health. Both conserved end residues are part of each CDR3. D genes are given only for firm matches. Expanded clones are given a class, and other clones once, few, many or no size at all.

d_gene	v_gene	abundance	j_gene	CDR3nt	CDR3aa
-	TRBV7-2	-	TRBJ1-5	TGTGCCAGCAGCTTAGGGTCCGGCGGGCTTAGCAATCAGCCCCAGCATTTT	CASSLGSGGLSNQPQHF
-	TRBV5-1	-	TRBJ2-1	TGCGCCAGCAGCCAAGAGGGCCTAGCGATCGGTAATGAGCAGTTCTTC	CASSQEGLAIGNEQFF
-	TRBV28	-	TRBJ1-1	TGTGCCAGCAGTTTAAGCAACACTGAAGCTTTCTTT	CASSLSNTEAFF
TRBD1	TRBV7-9	-	TRBJ1-4	TGTGCCAGCAGCTTAGCGCAGGGGGCGGAAGAAAAACTGTTTTTT	CASSLAQGAEEKLFF
TRBD1	TRBV4-2	-	TRBJ1-3	TGTGCCAGCAGCTTCGAACGACAGGGGGCGAGGAACACCATATATTTT	CASSFERQGARNTIYF
TRBD1	TRBV7-3	-	TRBJ2-7	TGTGCCAGCAGCACCCAGGGGGCTTCGGTGGGTGAGCAGTACTTC	CASSTQGASVGEQYF
-	TRBV23-1	many	TRBJ1-5	TGCGCCAGCAGTCAATCGGGCAGGGACAATAGCAATCAGCCCCAGCATTTT	CASSQSGRDNSNQPQHF
-	TRBV7-2	-	TRBJ1-6	TGTGCCAGCAGCTTAGCAGGGAAGGTTTCACCCCTCCACTTT	CASSLAGKVSPLHF
-	TRBV27	-	TRBJ1-3	TGTGCCAGCAGTGTAGTTTTACTCTTAGGAAACACCATATATTTT	CASSVVLLLGNTIYF
-	TRBV9	-	TRBJ2-5	TGTGCCAGCAGCCCGAGTAGTCAGGGGGGGGAGACCCAGTACTTC	CASSPSSQGGETQYF
TRBD2	TRBV3-1/TRBV3-2	once	TRBJ2-3	TGTGCCAGCAGCCAATATAGCGGGAGGGCCAGAGATACGCAGTATTTT	CASSQYSGRARDTQYF
-	TRBV7-2	once	TRBJ1-2	TGTGCCAGCAGCTTAGAGAACTATGGCTACACCTTC	CASSLENYGYTF
TRBD2	TRBV15	few	TRBJ2-7	TGTGCCACCAGCAGAGATTTATCGGGAGGGATCTCCTACGAGCAGTACTTC	CATSRDLSGGISYEQYF
-	TRBV19	once	TRBJ1-5	TGTGCCAGTAAGACAGTCAATCAGCCCCAGCATTTT	CASKTVNQPQHF
TRBD2	TRBV7-9	-	TRBJ2-1	TGTGCCAGCACTGGGGACTTGACGGGGGGCAATGAGCAGTTCTTC	CASTGDLTGGNEQFF
-	TRBV19	-	TRBJ2-7	TGTGCCAGTAGGGGGGGCAGCTCCTACGAGCAGTACTTC	CASRGGSSYEQYF
TRBD1	TRBV14	-	TRBJ1-6	TGTGCCAGCAGCCTTTCAGGGGGGGATTCACCCCTCCACTTT	CASSLSGGDSPLHF
-	TRBV19	-	TRBJ2-7	TGTGCCAGTAGTTTCGGACAGCTCTACGAGCAGTACTTC	CASSFGQLYEQYF
-	TRBV19	-	TRBJ1-5	TGTGCCAGTAGTATAATACCGGGAGGGGTGAAGGCTCAGCCCCAGCATTTT	CASSIIPGGVKAQPQHF
TRBD1	TRBV6-2/TRBV6-3	-	TRBJ1-1	TGTGCCAGCAGTTACGCGGGCCAGGGGGCCGGACTTAACACTGAAGCTTTCTTT	CASSYAGQGAGLNTEAFF
-	TRBV24-1	-	TRBJ2-3	TGTGCCACCAGTGACCCAAGGACCCCAACGGGCACAGATACGCAGTATTTT	CATSDPRTPTGTDTQYF
-	TRBV30	-	TRBJ1-4	TGTGCCTGGAGTGTACTGGGGGATAGAGAAAAACTGTTTTTT	CAWSVLGDREKLFF
TRBD1	TRBV7-2	-	TRBJ1-1	TGTGCCAGCAGCTGGACAGGGGCGAAGACTGAAGCTTTCTTT	CASSWTGAKTEAFF
-	TRBV12-3/TRBV12-4	-	TRBJ1-6	TGTGCCAGCCGGAGGGGTCCCAATTCACCCCTCCACTTT	CASRRGPNSPLHF
-	TRBV7-2	-	TRBJ2-5	TGTGCCAGCAGCTTCTCGGGGGCCCGGTACTTC	CASSFSGARYF
-	TRBV6-2/TRBV6-3	-	TRBJ1-6	TGTGCCAGCAGCTCTGGGGGCGGCGGGGGGTCACCCCTCCACTTT	CASSSGGGGGSPLHF
TRBD1	TRBV18	-	TRBJ1-4	TGTGCCAGCTCACCCACCGGGACAGGGGCGACTAATGAAAAACTGTTTTTT	CASSPTGTGATNEKLFF
-	TRBV4-1	few	TRBJ1-1	TGCGCCAGCAGCCCGAGTACCCGGGCTCGAGCTTTCTTT	CASSPSTRARAFF
-	TRBV7-2	-	TRBJ2-5	TGTGCCAGCAGGCGACAGGAAGAGACCCAGTACTTC	CASRRQEETQYF
-	TRBV5-1	-	TRBJ2-1	TGCGCCAGCAGCGCTACAGGGCTAGAAAACAATGAGCAGTTCTTC	CASSATGLENNEQFF
-	TRBV21-1	-	TRBJ1-2	TGTGCCAGCAAAACAGGGGTCCCTCACAGCTATGGCTACACCTTC	CASKTGVPHSYGYTF
-	TRBV6-1	few	TRBJ1-2	TGTGCCAGCAGTGAAAATTTCTACTATGGCTACACCTTC	CASSENFYYGYTF
TRBD1	TRBV9	-	TRBJ2-2	TGTGCCAGCAGCGTCCGGACAGGCGCGAACACCGGGGAGCTGTTTTTT	CASSVRTGANTGELFF
-	TRBV12-5	-	TRBJ1-2	TGTGCTAGTGGTCCCGGAGGGGAAGGGGAGGCCTATGGCTACACCTTC	CASGPGGEGEAYGYTF
-	TRBV4-2	-	TRBJ1-2	TGTGCCAGCAGCCAAACGGGAGGCTACACCTTC	CASSQTGGYTF
-	TRBV30	-	TRBJ1-1	TGTGCCTGGAGTGGTGCCTTTGAAGCTTTCTTT	CAWSGAFEAFF
-	TRBV6-6	-	TRBJ2-1	TGTGCCAGCAGAGGCCGGGATGAGCAGTTCTTC	CASRGRDEQFF